One and the same sample provided the 22 T cell receptor beta chains below, sequenced in a study of regulatory T cells in long-lasting Graves disease. Time point denoted: newly diagnosed GD, antithyroid drugs for less than 3 months. The TCR library was made from RNA that had been extracted from PBMCs in TRIzol. iRepertoire HTBI primers and Arm-PCR of CDR3 regions built TCR beta libraries. TCRdb independently ran MiXCR on the multiplex PCR reads; one entry per CDR3 protein. The sample has roughly 510,000 distinct CDR3 sequences, roughly 15% seen once. The sample was also linked to a second study, of T cells in Graves' hyperthyroidism and ophthalmopathy.

Sample: peripheral blood mononuclear cells (PBMCs), taken at new diagnosis, from a patient treated with antithyroid drugs. All receptors derive from a man younger than 35 with Graves disease.

This CDR3 is CSARAAGGWNSPLHF. For the CDR3, the DNA is TGCAGTGCTAGAGCAGCAGGGGGCTGGAATTCACCCCTCCACTTT. V usage is TRBV20-1 and J usage is TRBJ1-6; 8 bases are shared with TRBD1. Looked up from germline, CDR1 is DFQATT and CDR2 is SNEGSKA (reference sequence). The CDR3 sequence is 15 residues long. V was clipped by 1 base and J by 7 bases; unmatched bases: 6.

This clonotype occurred a few times. The CDR3 DNA reads as TGTGCCAGCAGTGTTAGGGGAGGTTACGAGACCCAGTACTTC. Its protein product is CASSVRGGYETQYF. The chain has TRBV25-1 and TRBJ2-5; D is possibly TRBD2 (6 bases). This CDR3 contains 14 residues. The germline V gene has CDR1 MGHDK and CDR2 SYGVNS. With 4 bases removed from V and 5 bases from J, the gap between germline ends came to 14 bases.

This clonotype was seen only a few times. V and J are TRBV29-1 and TRBJ1-1, with D possibly TRBD1 on 6 matching bases. The CDR3 spans 14 residues. Trimming cost V 6 bases and J 1 base, with 15 bases left between them. Germline V gene lookup returns CDR1 SQVTM and CDR2 ANQGSEA. The CDR3 region has the DNA TGCAGCGTGGAACCCGGGACATCGAACACTGAAGCTTTCTTT. Translation: CSVEPGTSNTEAFF.

The table lists this clonotype with a few counts. The chain combines TRBV29-1 with TRBJ2-1; TRBD2 aligns across 13 bases. The CDR3 totals 17 residues. The germline V gene encodes CDR1 SQVTM and CDR2 ANQGSEA. V was clipped by 5 bases and J by 6 bases; unmatched bases: 13. The CDR3 sequence: CSVIPLTSGRSGNEQFF. CDR3 coding DNA: TGCAGCGTTATCCCCTTGACTAGCGGGAGGTCTGGCAATGAGCAGTTCTTC.

The CDR3 sequence is CASSLGQPSGNTIYF. The CDR3, as DNA: TGTGCCAGCAGTTTGGGCCAGCCTTCTGGAAACACCATATATTTT. The chain links TRBV28 to TRBJ1-3; unclear D gene. The CDR3 runs to 15 residues. CDR1 is MDHEN, CDR2 SYDVKM, per germline. Trimming pared 3 bases from V and 1 base from J, leaving 10 bases between.

This clonotype came up many times. V usage is TRBV27 and J usage is TRBJ2-5; 9 bases map to TRBD1. V lost 1 base, J lost 5 bases, and 11 bases stayed unmatched. The V gene's germline CDR1 is MNHEY and CDR2 SMNVEV (reference sequence). This CDR3 has 17 amino acids. The CDR3 nucleotides are TGTGCCAGCAGTTTATTGCGCCCGGGACAGGGTGAGGAGACCCAGTACTTC. This codes for CASSLLRPGQGEETQYF.

The gene calls are TRBV12-3 or TRBV12-4 and TRBJ2-2; 7 bases line up with TRBD1. The CDR3 has 15 amino acids. V gave up 5 bases and J gave up 2 bases; unmatched junction bases: 5. CDR3 sequence: CASSKTGLNTGELFF. The CDR3 coding sequence is TGTGCCAGCAGTAAGACAGGGCTCAACACCGGGGAGCTGTTTTTT.

CDR3 in amino acids: CASSIPQTYNEQFF. CDR3 bases: TGTGCCAGTAGTATTCCGCAGACTTACAATGAGCAGTTCTTC. This chain joins TRBV19 and TRBJ2-1; the D is unclear. The CDR3 loop spans 14 amino acids. Trimming removed 3 bases from V and 4 bases from J, with 10 bases in between. Germline-derived CDR1 and CDR2 are LNHDA and SQIVND (reference sequence). Full variable domain (remainder filled in from reference TRBV19 and TRBJ2-1): DGGITQSPKYLFRKEGQNVTLSCEQNLNHDAMYWYRQDPGQGLRLIYYSQIVNDFQKGDIAEGYSVSREKKESFPLTVTSAQKNPTAFYLCASSIPQTYNEQFFGPGTRLTVL.

This clonotype was picked up many times. The chain recombines TRBV12-3 or TRBV12-4 with TRBJ2-2, with D possibly matching TRBD2 (5 bases). The length of the CDR3 is 15 residues. The V and J ends lost 6 bases and 0 bases respectively, with 11 bases between them. The DNA for the CDR3 is TGTGCCAGCAGCCAAAGCGGAGCGAACACCGGGGAGCTGTTTTTT. Its translation is CASSQSGANTGELFF.

This clonotype has a handful of counts. The V gene is TRBV5-4, the J gene TRBJ2-7; D might be TRBD1 (6 bases). V gave up 3 bases and J gave up 5 bases, with 24 bases separating them. Germline V gene data show CDR1 as SGHNT and CDR2 as YYREEE (reference sequence). The CDR3 is 17 residues long. The CDR3 here is CASSWRPAGGLKNEQYF. Written as DNA, the CDR3 is TGTGCCAGCAGCTGGCGGCCTGCTGGGGGCTTGAAGAACGAGCAGTACTTC.

There are many counts of this clonotype. The chain couples TRBV11-2 to TRBJ2-1; D is possibly TRBD1 (5 bases). Trimming took off 2 bases at V and 0 bases at J, with 11 bases between the two ends. CDR1 SGHAT and CDR2 FQNNGV come from the germline V gene. This CDR3 region has 16 residues. This CDR3 is CASSLQGISSYNEQFF. The CDR3 DNA sequence: TGTGCCAGCAGCTTACAGGGAATCAGCTCCTACAATGAGCAGTTCTTC.

There are many counts of this clonotype. The V gene is TRBV30, the J gene TRBJ1-5, with D unclear. The CDR3 has 13 residues. The germline V and J ends were trimmed by 0 bases and 2 bases, with 5 bases remaining between them. Germline V gives CDR1 GTSNPN, CDR2 SVGIG (reference sequence). Here the CDR3 reads CAWSVAGNQPQHF. The CDR3 DNA sequence: TGTGCCTGGAGTGTAGCGGGCAATCAGCCCCAGCATTTT. Based on the CDR3 plus reference TRBV30 and TRBJ1-5, the full variable domain is SQTIHQWPATLVQPVGSPLSLECTVEGTSNPNLYWYRQAAGRGLQLLFYSVGIGQISSEVPQNLSASRPQDRQFILSSKKLLLSDSGFYLCAWSVAGNQPQHFGDGTRLSIL.

This clonotype was observed many times. This sequence joins TRBV20-1 and TRBJ1-1; no clear D gene. The CDR3 extends over 15 amino acids. Germline CDR1 DFQATT, CDR2 SNEGSKA (reference sequence). V lost 0 bases and J lost 4, with 15 bases in between. Here the CDR3 DNA reads TGCAGTGCTAGAGATATCCGGGGAGGACGCACTGAAGCTTTCTTT. The encoded protein is CSARDIRGGRTEAFF.

This clonotype has ten or more counts. V is TRBV2 and J is TRBJ2-1; D gene uncertain. Germline CDR1 SNHLY, CDR2 FYNNEI. CDR3 length: 14 residues. V was clipped by 2 bases and J by 9 bases, with 14 bases between them. The CDR3 is CASSESWTSTEQFF. The DNA of the CDR3 is TGTGCCAGCAGTGAATCATGGACGAGTACTGAGCAGTTCTTC.

In this sample, this clonotype turned up many times. The chain employs TRBV12-3 or TRBV12-4 and TRBJ2-2; 8 bases align to TRBD2. The CDR3 contains 18 residues. V was pared by 5 bases and J by 4 bases, with 15 bases of the junction left unmatched. CDR3 in DNA: TGTGCCAGCAGTGCCGCGAAAACTAGCGGAGAGGTCACCGGGGAGCTGTTTTTT. It translates to CASSAAKTSGEVTGELFF.

This rearrangement joins TRBV6-1 to TRBJ2-1; 7 bases are a match to TRBD2. With the DNA end fitting TRBJ2-5 better, the J assignment may be wrong. Germline V CDR1 and CDR2: MNHNS, SASEGT. The CDR3 is 17 residues long. CDR3 sequence (DNA): TGTGCCAGCAGCCTCCCGGGGGGAGATTTAACAACAGAGACCCAGTACTTC. It yields the protein CASSLPGGDLTTETQYF.

This clonotype has at least ten counts. The chain links TRBV28 to TRBJ1-2, with TRBD1 matching over 7 bases. After removal of 1 base from V and 8 bases from J, the junction contained 4 bases not matched to a gene. CDR3 length equals 13 residues. The germline gives CDR1 MDHEN, CDR2 SYDVKM. The CDR3 region is CASSLSTGVGYTF. The CDR3, as DNA: TGTGCCAGCAGTTTATCAACAGGGGTCGGCTACACCTTC.

The table lists this clonotype with many counts. This chain links TRBV11-2 with TRBJ1-1, with D uncertain. The V gene's germline CDR1 is SGHAT and CDR2 FQNNGV. The germline V and J ends were trimmed by 6 bases and 4 bases, with 21 bases remaining between them. This CDR3 has 16 residues. The CDR3 here is CASRRALDRERTEAFF. The CDR3 nucleotides are TGTGCCAGCAGAAGGGCACTCGACCGGGAGCGCACTGAAGCTTTCTTT.

This clonotype came up many times. This sequence joins TRBV6-1 and TRBJ1-6; perhaps TRBD1 as D (5 bases). Trimming cost V 7 bases and J 8 bases, with 9 bases left between them. This CDR3 is 12 amino acids long. Germline values: CDR1 MNHNS, CDR2 SASEGT. The CDR3 DNA is TGTGCCAGCACCACGGGGGATTCACCCCTCCACTTT. It codes for CASTTGDSPLHF.

CDR3 sequence (DNA): TGCAGTCCACTTCCGGGACCCTTGGGGGAGACCCAGTACTTC. Its translation is CSPLPGPLGETQYF. The chain has TRBV20-1 and TRBJ2-5; either TRBD1 or TRBD2 may fit D (5 bases each). The V gene lost 8 bases and the J gene lost 5 bases, with 21 bases spanning the gap. Looked up from germline, CDR1 is DFQATT and CDR2 is SNEGSKA (reference sequence). The CDR3 runs to 14 residues.

This clonotype occurred many times. The chain has TRBV27 and TRBJ2-7; 7 bases are shared with TRBD1. After removal of 8 bases from V and 3 bases from J, the junction contained 7 bases not matched to a gene. The CDR3 length is 13 residues. Germline V gene data show CDR1 as MNHEY and CDR2 as SMNVEV (reference sequence). CDR3 in amino acids: CASGVQGVYEQYF. The CDR3, as DNA: TGTGCCAGCGGCGTCCAGGGGGTCTACGAGCAGTACTTC.

This clonotype was counted a single time. V and J are TRBV11-2 and TRBJ2-5; possibly TRBD2 for D (6 bases). There are 15 residues in the CDR3. The V gene lost 3 bases and the J gene lost 4 bases, with 15 bases spanning the gap. The germline V gene encodes CDR1 SGHAT and CDR2 FQNNGV. DNA of the CDR3: TGTGCCAGCAGCTTGGGGAGGTCCGGGGGAGAGACCCAGTACTTC. This sequence encodes CASSLGRSGGETQYF.